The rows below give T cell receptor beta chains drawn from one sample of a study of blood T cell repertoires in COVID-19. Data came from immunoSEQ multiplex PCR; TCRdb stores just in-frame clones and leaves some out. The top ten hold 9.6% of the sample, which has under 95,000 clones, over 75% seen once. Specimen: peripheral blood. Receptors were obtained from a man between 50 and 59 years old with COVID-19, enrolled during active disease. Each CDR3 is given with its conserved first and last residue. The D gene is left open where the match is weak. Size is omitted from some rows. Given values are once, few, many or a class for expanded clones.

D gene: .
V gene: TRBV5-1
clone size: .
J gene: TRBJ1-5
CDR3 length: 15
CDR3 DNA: TGCGCCAGCAGTTTTAATGGACAGCCAAATCAGCCCCAGCATTTT
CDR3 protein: CASSFNGQPNQPQHF

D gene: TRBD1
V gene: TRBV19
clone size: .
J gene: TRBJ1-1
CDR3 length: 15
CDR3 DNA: TGTGCCAGTAGAGAGTGGGGACAGAGGAACACTGAAGCTTTCTTT
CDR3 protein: CASREWGQRNTEAFF

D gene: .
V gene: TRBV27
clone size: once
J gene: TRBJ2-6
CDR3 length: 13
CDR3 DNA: TGTGCCAGCAGTCAATCCGGGGCCAACGTCCTGACTTTC
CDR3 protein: CASSQSGANVLTF

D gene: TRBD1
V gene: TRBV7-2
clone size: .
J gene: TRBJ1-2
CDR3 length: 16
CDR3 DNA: TGTGCCAGCAGCCTGGGGGGACAGGGGGCGCTAGCTGGCTACACCTTC
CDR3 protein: CASSLGGQGALAGYTF

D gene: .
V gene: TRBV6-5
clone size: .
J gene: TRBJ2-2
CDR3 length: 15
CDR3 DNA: TGTGCCAGCACGGCAGGGCACCTCCCCACCGGGGAGCTGTTTTTT
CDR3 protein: CASTAGHLPTGELFF

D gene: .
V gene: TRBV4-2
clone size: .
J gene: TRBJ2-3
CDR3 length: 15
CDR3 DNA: TGTGCCAGCAGCCAAGGGCGGTCTAGCACAGATACGCAGTATTTT
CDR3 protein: CASSQGRSSTDTQYF

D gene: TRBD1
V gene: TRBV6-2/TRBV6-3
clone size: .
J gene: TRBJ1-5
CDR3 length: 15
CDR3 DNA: TGTGCCAGCAGTTTCGGACAGGTGAGCAATCAGCCCCAGCATTTT
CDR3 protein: CASSFGQVSNQPQHF

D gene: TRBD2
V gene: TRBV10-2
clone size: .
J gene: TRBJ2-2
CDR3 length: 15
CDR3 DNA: TGCGCCAGCAGTGATAGCGGGACGAACACCGGGGAGCTGTTTTTT
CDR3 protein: CASSDSGTNTGELFF

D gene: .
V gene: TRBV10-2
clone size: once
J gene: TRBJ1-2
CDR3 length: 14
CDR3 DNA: TGCGCCAGCAGTGACAGGGTACAAACGGCGGGCTACACCTTC
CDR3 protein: CASSDRVQTAGYTF

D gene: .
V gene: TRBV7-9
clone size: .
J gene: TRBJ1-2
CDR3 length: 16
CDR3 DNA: TGTGCCAGCAGCTTAGCGCTGGGGGAGGCTAACTATGGCTACACCTTC
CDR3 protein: CASSLALGEANYGYTF

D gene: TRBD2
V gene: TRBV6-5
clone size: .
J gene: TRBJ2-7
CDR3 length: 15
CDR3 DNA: TGTGCCAGCAGAAGAGCGGGAGAGGGATTTAACGAGCAGTACTTC
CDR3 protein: CASRRAGEGFNEQYF

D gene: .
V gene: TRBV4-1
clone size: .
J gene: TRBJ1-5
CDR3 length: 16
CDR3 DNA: TGCGCCAGCAGCCAAGAACCAGGGCAGGGCAATCAGCCCCAGCATTTT
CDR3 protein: CASSQEPGQGNQPQHF

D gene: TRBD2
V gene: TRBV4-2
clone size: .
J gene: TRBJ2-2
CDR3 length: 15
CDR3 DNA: TGTGCCAGCAGCCCCCAGCGGGGGCGCGGCGGGGAGCTGTTTTTT
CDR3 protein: CASSPQRGRGGELFF

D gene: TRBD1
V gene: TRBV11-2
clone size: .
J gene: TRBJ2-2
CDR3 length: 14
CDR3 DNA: TGTGCCAGCCGACAGGGGGCGAGCACCGGGGAGCTGTTTTTT
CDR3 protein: CASRQGASTGELFF

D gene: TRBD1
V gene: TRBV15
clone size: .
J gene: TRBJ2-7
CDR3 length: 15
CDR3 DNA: TGTGCCACCAGCCGAGGGGGACAGGGCATCCACGAGCAGTACTTC
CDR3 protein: CATSRGGQGIHEQYF

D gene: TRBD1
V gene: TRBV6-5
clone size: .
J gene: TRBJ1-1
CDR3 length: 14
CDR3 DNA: TGTGCCAGCAGCCCGGGACAGGGGGCCACTGAAGCTTTCTTT
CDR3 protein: CASSPGQGATEAFF

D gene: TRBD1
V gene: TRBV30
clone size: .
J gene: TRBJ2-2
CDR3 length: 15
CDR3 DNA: TGTGCCTGGAGTGTACGACAGGGGGTTGACGGGGAGCTGTTTTTT
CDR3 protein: CAWSVRQGVDGELFF

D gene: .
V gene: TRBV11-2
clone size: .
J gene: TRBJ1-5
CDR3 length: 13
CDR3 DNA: TGTGCCAGCAGCGTCAACAGGAATCAGCCCCAGCATTTT
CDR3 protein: CASSVNRNQPQHF

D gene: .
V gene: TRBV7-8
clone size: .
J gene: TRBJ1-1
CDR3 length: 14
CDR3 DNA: TGTGCCAGCAGCTTCAGCAGCGGGAACACTGAAGCTTTCTTT
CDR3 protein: CASSFSSGNTEAFF

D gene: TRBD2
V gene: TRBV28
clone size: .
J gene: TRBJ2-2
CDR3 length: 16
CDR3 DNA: TGTGCCAGCAGTTTGGTAGCGGGAGGATCGACCGGGGAGCTGTTTTTT
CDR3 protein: CASSLVAGGSTGELFF

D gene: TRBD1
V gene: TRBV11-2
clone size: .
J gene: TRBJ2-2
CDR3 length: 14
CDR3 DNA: TGTGCCAGCAGCTTCCGGACAGGTCCCACGGAGCTGTTTTTT
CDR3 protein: CASSFRTGPTELFF

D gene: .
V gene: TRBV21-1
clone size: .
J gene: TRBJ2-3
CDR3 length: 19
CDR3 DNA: TGTGCCAGCAGCAACGGGAGGGGGACGGACTACTTGGCCACAGATACGCAGTATTTT
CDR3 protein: CASSNGRGTDYLATDTQYF

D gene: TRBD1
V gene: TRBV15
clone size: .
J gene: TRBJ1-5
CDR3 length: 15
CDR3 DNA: TGTGCCACCAGTCCCGTACAGGGGGCCCCCCAGCCCCAGCATTTT
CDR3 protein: CATSPVQGAPQPQHF

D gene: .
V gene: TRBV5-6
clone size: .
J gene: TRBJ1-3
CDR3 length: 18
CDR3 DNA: TGTGCCAGCAGCTCGTCTATGACAGGTCGAGCGGCTGGAAACACCATATATTTT
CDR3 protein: CASSSSMTGRAAGNTIYF

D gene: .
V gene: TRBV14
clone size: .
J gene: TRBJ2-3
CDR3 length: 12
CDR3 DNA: TGTGCCAGCAGCCACGGACTCCGATCGCAGTATTTT
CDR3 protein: CASSHGLRSQYF

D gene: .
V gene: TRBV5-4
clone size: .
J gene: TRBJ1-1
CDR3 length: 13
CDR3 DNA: TGTGCCAGCATGCAAACAGCGAACACTGAAGCTTTCTTT
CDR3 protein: CASMQTANTEAFF

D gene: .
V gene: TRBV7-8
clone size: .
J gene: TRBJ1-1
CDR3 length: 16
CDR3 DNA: TGTGCCAGCAGCTTAGGTGGGGCGGACTACTGGGCTGAAGCTTTCTTT
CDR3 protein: CASSLGGADYWAEAFF

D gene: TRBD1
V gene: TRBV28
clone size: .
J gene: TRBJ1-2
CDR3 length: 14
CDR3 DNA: TGTGCCAGCAGTACAGGGGGATCTAACTATGGCTACACCTTC
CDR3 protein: CASSTGGSNYGYTF

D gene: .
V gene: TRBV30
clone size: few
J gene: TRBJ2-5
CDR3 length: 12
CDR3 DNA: TGTGCCTGGAATTCAGGACAAGAGACCCAGTACTTC
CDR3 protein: CAWNSGQETQYF

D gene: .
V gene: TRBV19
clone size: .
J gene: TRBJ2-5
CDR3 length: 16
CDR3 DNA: TGTGCCAGTAGCCACCCCTCTGGTAGCGCCCAAGAGACCCAGTACTTC
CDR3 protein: CASSHPSGSAQETQYF

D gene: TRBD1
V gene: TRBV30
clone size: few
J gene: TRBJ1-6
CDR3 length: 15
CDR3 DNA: TGTGCCTGGAGTGTACTACAGGGGGAGAATTCACCCCTCCACTTT
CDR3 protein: CAWSVLQGENSPLHF

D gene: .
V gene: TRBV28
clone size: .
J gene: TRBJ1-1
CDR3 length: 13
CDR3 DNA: TGTGCCACAGAGGGACAAATGAACACTGAAGCTTTCTTT
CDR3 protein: CATEGQMNTEAFF

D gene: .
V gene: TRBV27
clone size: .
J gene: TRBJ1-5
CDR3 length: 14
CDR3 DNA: TGTGCCAGCAGTACCGGGATGCCTAATCAGCCCCAGCATTTT
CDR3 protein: CASSTGMPNQPQHF

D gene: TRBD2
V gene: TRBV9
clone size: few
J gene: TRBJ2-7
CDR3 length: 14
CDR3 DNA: TGTGCCAGCAGCGTAGGCGGGAGCTCCTACGAGCAGTACTTC
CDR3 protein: CASSVGGSSYEQYF

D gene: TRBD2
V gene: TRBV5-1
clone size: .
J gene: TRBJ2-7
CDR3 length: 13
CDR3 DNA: TGCGCCAGCGGGAGGGCGGGAACCTACGAGCAGTACTTC
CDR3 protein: CASGRAGTYEQYF

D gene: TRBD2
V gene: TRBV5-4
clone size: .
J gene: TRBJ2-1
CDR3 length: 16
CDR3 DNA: TGTGCCAGCAGCCCCAGACTAGCGGGATTAGGAAATGAGCAGTTCTTC
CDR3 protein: CASSPRLAGLGNEQFF

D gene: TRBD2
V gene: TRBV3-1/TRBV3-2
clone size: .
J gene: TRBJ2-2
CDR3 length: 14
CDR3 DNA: TGTGCCAGCAGCCAAGGGGGAGGGGCCGGGGAGCTGTTTTTT
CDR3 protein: CASSQGGGAGELFF

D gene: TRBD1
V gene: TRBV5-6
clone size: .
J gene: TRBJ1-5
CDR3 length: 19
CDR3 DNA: TGTGCCAGCAGCTCCACAGTCCCGGGACAGGGGGAGTACAATCAGCCCCAGCATTTT
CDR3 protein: CASSSTVPGQGEYNQPQHF

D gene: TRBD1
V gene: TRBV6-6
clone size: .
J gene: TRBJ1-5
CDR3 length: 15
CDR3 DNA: TGTGCCAGCATAAGGGACAGGGAAAGCAATCAGCCCCAGCATTTT
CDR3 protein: CASIRDRESNQPQHF

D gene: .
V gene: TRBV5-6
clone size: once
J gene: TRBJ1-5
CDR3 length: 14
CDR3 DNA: TGTGCCAGCAGCTTGGTAGGGGATGGTCAGCCCCAGCATTTT
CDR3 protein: CASSLVGDGQPQHF

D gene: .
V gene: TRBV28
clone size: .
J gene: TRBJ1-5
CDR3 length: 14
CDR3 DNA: TGTGCCAGCAGTCACCAACAGGGTCTGCGGCCCCAGCATTTT
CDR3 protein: CASSHQQGLRPQHF

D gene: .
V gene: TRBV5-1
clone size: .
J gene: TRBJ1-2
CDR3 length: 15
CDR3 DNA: TGCGCCAGCAGCCCGAGTTTTAATCCGGGGAGTGGCTACACCTTC
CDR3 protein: CASSPSFNPGSGYTF

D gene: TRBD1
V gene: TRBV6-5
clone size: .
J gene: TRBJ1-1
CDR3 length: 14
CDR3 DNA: TGTGCCAGCAGTCTACAGGGGATGAACACTGAAGCTTTCTTT
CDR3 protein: CASSLQGMNTEAFF

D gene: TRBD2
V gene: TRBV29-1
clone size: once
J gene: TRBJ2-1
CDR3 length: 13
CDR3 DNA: TGCAGCTCCACCGGGACTACAAACAATGAGCAGTTCTTC
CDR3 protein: CSSTGTTNNEQFF

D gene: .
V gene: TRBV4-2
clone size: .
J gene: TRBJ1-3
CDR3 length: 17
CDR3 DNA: TGTGCCAGCAGCCAAGTTCGAAGCCAGGGGCCTGGAAACACCATATATTTT
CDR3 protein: CASSQVRSQGPGNTIYF

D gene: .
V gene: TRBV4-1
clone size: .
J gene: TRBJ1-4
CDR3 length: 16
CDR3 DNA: TGCGCCAGCAGCCCCAACCCCCGACAGAGGAGTGAAAAACTGTTTTTT
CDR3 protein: CASSPNPRQRSEKLFF

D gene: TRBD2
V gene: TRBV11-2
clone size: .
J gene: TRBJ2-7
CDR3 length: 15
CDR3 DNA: TGTGCCAGCAGCTTGATGCTAGCGGGTTGGGACGAGCAGTACTTC
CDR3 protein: CASSLMLAGWDEQYF

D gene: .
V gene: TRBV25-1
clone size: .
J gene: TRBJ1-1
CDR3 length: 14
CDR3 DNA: TGTGCCAGCAGTGAATCACCTAGGGGCACTGAAGCTTTCTTT
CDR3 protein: CASSESPRGTEAFF

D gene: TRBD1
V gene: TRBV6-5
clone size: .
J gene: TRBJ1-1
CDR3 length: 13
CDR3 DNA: TGTGCCAGCACGGGCAGGGGGCGCACTGAAGCTTTCTTT
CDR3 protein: CASTGRGRTEAFF

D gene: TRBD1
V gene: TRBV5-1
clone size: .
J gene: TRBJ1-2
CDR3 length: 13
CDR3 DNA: TGCGCCAGCAGTTCGAGGACAGGGTCGGGCTACACCTTC
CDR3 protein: CASSSRTGSGYTF

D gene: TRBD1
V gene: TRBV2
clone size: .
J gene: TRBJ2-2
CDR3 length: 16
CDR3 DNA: TGTGCCAGCAGTGAAAGGGGTAGGGGGCTTTCCGGGGAGCTGTTTTTT
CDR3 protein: CASSERGRGLSGELFF

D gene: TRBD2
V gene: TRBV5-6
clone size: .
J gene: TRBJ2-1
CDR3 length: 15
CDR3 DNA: TGTGCCAGCACCTTAGCGGGAGTTATGGGCAATGAGCAGTTCTTC
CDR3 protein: CASTLAGVMGNEQFF